Following are 11 T cell receptor beta chains from one sample sequenced in a study of cytomegalovirus exposure and HLA in healthy donors. The PCR contained 60 Vbeta and 13 Jbeta primers. Here immunoSEQ multiplex PCR was the method, and the copy in TCRdb shows in-frame clones only, minus some. The sample shows around 170,000 clones, about four fifths of them seen only once. Sequenced: PBMCs. These receptors all stem from a woman in her fifties or sixties in good health and CMV-seropositive.

The genes are TRBV7-9 and TRBJ1-3; D may be TRBD1 (5 bases). The CDR3 sequence is 16 residues long. CDR1 is SEHNR and CDR2 is FQNEAQ in the germline V gene (reference sequence). Trimming shortened V by 1 base and J by 2 bases, and 12 bases separated the two germline ends. The CDR3 spells CASSLGTGTTGNTIYF. The CDR3 coding sequence is TGTGCCAGCAGCTTAGGTACAGGCACAACTGGAAACACCATATATTTT.

This clone appeared a single time. One junction end disagrees with the germline gene, perhaps due to a read error. This chain links TRBV7-9 with TRBJ1-1; maybe TRBD1 (6 bases). CDR1 and CDR2 from the germline V gene are SEHNR and FQNEAQ (reference sequence). This CDR3 spans 15 amino acids. The CDR3: CSSSLAGQRNTEAFF. The CDR3, as DNA: TGTTCCAGCAGCTTAGCGGGACAACGGAACACTGAAGCTTTCTTT.

Turning to this clone: A junction end diverges from the germline sequence, so it may reflect a read error. The CDR3 bases are TGTGCTAGCAGCCCGAACGAGGCCGTCCTTGGCGGGGAGCTGTTTTTT. Its translation is CASSPNEAVLGGELFF. The chain has TRBV7-7 and TRBJ2-2; no clear D gene. Germline values: CDR1 SSHAT, CDR2 FNYEAQ (reference sequence). This CDR3 spans 16 amino acids.

The chain uses TRBV6-5 and TRBJ1-1, with 7 bases lining up with TRBD1. Germline-derived CDR1 and CDR2 are MNHEY and SVGAGI. With 7 bases clipped from V and 8 bases from J, the junction kept 10 bases outside the gene matches. This CDR3 has 13 residues. The CDR3 DNA reads as TGTGCCAGCAACTTGGACAGGACGACCGAAGCTTTCTTT. It specifies CASNLDRTTEAFF.

This sequence joins TRBV7-8 and TRBJ1-6; a possible D gene is TRBD1 (5 bases). The CDR3 length is 15 residues. Germline V gene sequence: CDR1 SGHVS, CDR2 FQNEAQ. With 2 bases removed from V and 9 bases from J, the gap between germline ends came to 14 bases. The CDR3 region is CASSLLAQGGSPLHF. For the CDR3, the DNA is TGTGCCAGCAGCTTATTGGCCCAGGGCGGTTCACCCCTCCACTTT.

The CDR3 reads CASSPQASTIRYNEQFF. The CDR3, as DNA: TGTGCCAGCAGTCCTCAGGCGTCGACAATTCGCTACAATGAGCAGTTCTTC. V usage is TRBV28 and J usage is TRBJ2-1; no clear D. Germline V gives CDR1 MDHEN, CDR2 SYDVKM. V was shortened by 5 bases and J by 3 bases, with 20 bases between the two germline ends. CDR3 length: 17 residues.

This clone was observed a few times. This sequence joins TRBV30 and TRBJ1-4; the D gene is possibly TRBD1 (5 bases). Trimming cost V 4 bases and J 2 bases, with 23 bases left between them. Germline lookup yields CDR1 GTSNPN and CDR2 SVGIG (reference sequence). The CDR3 contains 18 residues. The CDR3 region has the DNA TGTGCCTGGACTAAGGGGAGGTTTGGGATAGGGACTAATGAAAAACTGTTTTTT. Its protein product is CAWTKGRFGIGTNEKLFF.

The V and J genes are TRBV9 and TRBJ2-7; the D gene is possibly TRBD2 (5 bases). V was pared by 1 base and J by 1 base, with 9 bases between. In germline, CDR1 is SGDLS, CDR2 YYNGEE. The CDR3 is 14 residues long. The CDR3 DNA is TGTGCCAGCAGCGTATTCGGGGAGTCCTACGAGCAGTACTTC. This gives the protein CASSVFGESYEQYF.

V gene TRBV6-1 combines with J gene TRBJ2-2; no clear D gene. Trimming took 2 bases from V and 7 from J, leaving 8 bases between them. The germline CDR1 and CDR2 sequences are MNHNS and SASEGT. The CDR3 contains 13 residues. CDR3 DNA sequence: TGTGCCAGCAGTGAATATCAGGTCGGGGAGCTGTTTTTT. This gives the protein CASSEYQVGELFF.

The chain joins TRBV27 to TRBJ1-4; 8 bases map to TRBD1. The CDR3 length is 17 residues. V trimming: 2 bases; J trimming: 0 bases; junction bases outside the gene matches: 5. Germline CDR1 reads MNHEY; CDR2 reads SMNVEV (reference sequence). CDR3 loop: CASSLTTGVPTNEKLFF. The CDR3 DNA sequence: TGTGCCAGCAGTTTAACGACAGGGGTGCCAACTAATGAAAAACTGTTTTTT.

This rearrangement joins TRBV19 to TRBJ2-3, with 7 nucleotides matching TRBD2. Looked up from germline, CDR1 is LNHDA and CDR2 is SQIVND (reference sequence). The V and J ends lost 4 bases and 2 bases, in that order; junction bases with no gene match: 9. The CDR3 extends over 16 amino acids. DNA for the CDR3: TGTGCCAGTAGTACACCGGGACTAATGGACACAGATACGCAGTATTTT. This encodes CASSTPGLMDTDTQYF.